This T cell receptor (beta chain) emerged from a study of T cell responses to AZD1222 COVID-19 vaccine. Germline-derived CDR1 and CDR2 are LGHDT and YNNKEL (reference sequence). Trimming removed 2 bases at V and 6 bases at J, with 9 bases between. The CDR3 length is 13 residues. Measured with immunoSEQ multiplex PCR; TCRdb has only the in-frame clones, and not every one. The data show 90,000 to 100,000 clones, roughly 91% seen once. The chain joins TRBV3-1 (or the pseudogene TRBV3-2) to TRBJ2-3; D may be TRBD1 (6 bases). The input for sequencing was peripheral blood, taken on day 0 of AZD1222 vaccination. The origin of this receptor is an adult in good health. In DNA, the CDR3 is TGTGCCAGCAGCCAAAGGGGGAAGGATACGCAGTATTTT. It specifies CASSQRGKDTQYF.